Below are 26 T cell receptor beta chains sequenced from a single sample in a study of Ad26.COV2.S vaccination and SARS-CoV-2 variants. Treatment of the sample: around 19 received Ad26.COV2.S at low or high dose, single or two shots; 5 received placebo; per-sample allocation not given. Day 63 after the first vaccine or placebo injection was the time point for sampling. Produced via immunoSEQ multiplex PCR; TCRdb's table is partial and in-frame only. Among some 410,000 clones listed, 80% to 95% were seen once. The sample in question was peripheral blood, obtained in a trial of Ad26.COV2.S vaccine versus placebo. The origin of the receptors is a person between 18 and 65 years old who received the Ad26.COV2.S COVID-19 vaccine or a placebo.

The chain has TRBV7-9 and TRBJ1-1; 10 nucleotides match TRBD1. The V gene end was trimmed by 4 bases and the J gene end by 3 bases; junction bases not matched to a gene: 14. Germline V gives CDR1 SEHNR, CDR2 FQNEAQ (reference sequence). CDR3 size: 18 residues. CDR3 protein: CASSSGTGAQRKDTEAFF. The CDR3 bases are TGTGCCAGCAGCTCCGGGACAGGGGCGCAGCGGAAGGACACTGAAGCTTTCTTT. Full variable domain (outside the CDR3, taken from reference TRBV7-9 and TRBJ1-1): DTGVSQNPRHKITKRGQNVTFRCDPISEHNRLYWYRQTLGQGPEFLTYFQNEAQLEKSRLLSDRFSAERPKGSFSTLEIQRTEQGDSAMYLCASSSGTGAQRKDTEAFFGQGTRLTVV.

V gene TRBV15 combines with J gene TRBJ1-3; D call uncertain. Trimming took off 0 bases at V and 0 bases at J, with 9 bases between the two ends. Per the germline V gene, CDR1 is LNHNV and CDR2 is YYDKDF (reference sequence). The CDR3 consists of 16 residues. DNA of the CDR3: TGTGCCACCAGCAGAGATGTACAGAGCTCTGGAAACACCATATATTTT. This gives the protein CATSRDVQSSGNTIYF.

The chain couples TRBV7-9 to TRBJ2-3; TRBD1 or TRBD2 may be the D gene (5 bases each). This CDR3 spans 15 amino acids. Looked up from germline, CDR1 is SEHNR and CDR2 is FQNEAQ (reference sequence). Deletions cut 7 bases from V and 0 bases from J, with 14 bases between. The CDR3 loop reads CASTRDGSSTDTQYF. The DNA of the CDR3 is TGTGCCAGCACCAGGGACGGATCTAGCACAGATACGCAGTATTTT.

The chain has TRBV4-3 and TRBJ2-2; D is ambiguous. This CDR3 contains 13 residues. V was shortened by 2 bases and J by 7 bases, with 8 bases between the two germline ends. The germline V gene encodes CDR1 LGHNA and CDR2 YSLEER. The CDR3 reads CASSQREVGELFF. CDR3 DNA sequence: TGCGCCAGCAGCCAAAGAGAAGTCGGGGAGCTGTTTTTT.

V and J are TRBV29-1 and TRBJ2-6; D is unresolved. The CDR3 is 13 amino acids. Trimming left V 1 base short and J 0 bases short, with 1 base between. The germline V gene has CDR1 SQVTM and CDR2 ANQGSEA. The CDR3 reads CSVEVSGANVLTF. In nucleotides, the CDR3 is TGCAGCGTTGAAGTCTCTGGGGCCAACGTCCTGACTTTC.

The chain couples TRBV13 to TRBJ1-6, with TRBD1 as a possible D gene (5 bases). Germline CDR1 reads PRHDT; CDR2 reads FYEKMQ (reference sequence). This CDR3 comprises 16 residues. The germline V and J ends were trimmed by 4 bases and 9 bases, with 19 bases remaining between them. The CDR3 sequence is CASSWGGDASRSPLHF. CDR3 coding DNA: TGTGCCAGCAGCTGGGGGGGGGATGCTTCACGTTCACCCCTCCACTTT.

The J gene is TRBJ2-1, the V gene TRBV9, with TRBD2 as a possible D gene (6 bases). V lost 4 bases and J 4 bases, leaving 15 bases between the germline ends. This CDR3 spans 15 amino acids. Germline assignment: CDR1 SGDLS and CDR2 YYNGEE. CDR3 nucleotide sequence: TGTGCCAGCAGCAAAATTGTAGGGACTTACAATGAGCAGTTCTTC. Protein product: CASSKIVGTYNEQFF. Full variable domain (outside the CDR3, taken from reference TRBV9 and TRBJ2-1): DSGVTQTPKHLITATGQRVTLRCSPRSGDLSVYWYQQSLDQGLQFLIQYYNGEERAKGNILERFSAQQFPDLHSELNLSSLELGDSALYFCASSKIVGTYNEQFFGPGTRLTVL.

The V gene is TRBV2, the J gene TRBJ2-6; the D is unclear. This CDR3 is 16 amino acids long. Germline-derived CDR1 and CDR2 are SNHLY and FYNNEI. V shed 3 bases and J shed 4 bases, with 13 bases lying between them. CDR3 coding DNA: TGTGCCAGCAGTGATGGCACCAGGAGAGGGGCCAACGTCCTGACTTTC. Translated: CASSDGTRRGANVLTF.

V and J are TRBV21-1 and TRBJ1-4; the D call in the table, TRBD1, was not verified against the DNA. TRBV21-1 is designated a pseudogene. This CDR3 has 17 residues. The CDR3: CASRPSTRQGNNEKLFF. DNA for the CDR3: TGTGCCAGCAGACCTTCCACGAGACAGGGTAATAATGAAAAACTGTTTTTT.

V usage is TRBV27 and J usage is TRBJ1-2; TRBD1 matches at 10 bases. Germline CDR1 and CDR2: MNHEY and SMNVEV (reference sequence). V lost 2 bases to trimming and J lost 7 bases; unmatched junction nucleotides: 7. The CDR3 runs 15 residues. The CDR3 DNA follows: TGTGCCAGCAGTTTAATGGGGACAGGGGTCGCTGGCTACACCTTC. Translating it yields CASSLMGTGVAGYTF.

The rearrangement uses TRBV3-1 (or the pseudogene TRBV3-2) and TRBJ2-7, with 7 bases identical to TRBD1. J was trimmed by 4 bases and V by 3 bases; bases with no gene match: 12. The CDR3 runs to 16 residues. The germline V gene has CDR1 LGHDT and CDR2 YNNKEL (reference sequence). The CDR3 sequence: CASSHSPGQRWYEQYF. The CDR3 nucleotides read TGTGCCAGCAGCCACAGCCCGGGACAGCGGTGGTACGAGCAGTACTTC.

This clone has just one count. The chain joins TRBV2 to TRBJ2-1, with 9 positions matching TRBD1. The V and J ends lost 5 bases and 12 bases, in that order; junction bases with no gene match: 17. The CDR3 contains 16 residues. Germline V gene lookup returns CDR1 SNHLY and CDR2 FYNNEI. CDR3 DNA sequence: TGTGCCAGCAGTCTGACCGGGACAGGGAAAATTGGGGGGCAGTTCTTC. This translates into CASSLTGTGKIGGQFF.

This sequence joins TRBV20-1 and TRBJ2-7; D gene unclear. This CDR3 has 10 residues. The V gene lost 6 bases and the J gene lost 4 bases, with 7 bases spanning the gap. Germline CDR1 reads DFQATT; CDR2 reads SNEGSKA (reference sequence). The CDR3 sequence is CSAATYEQYF. CDR3 bases: TGCAGTGCAGCTACATACGAGCAGTACTTC.

In DNA, the CDR3 is TGTGCCAGCAGCCCAGGGCGGGTTAACACTGAAGCTTTCTTT. Encoded protein: CASSPGRVNTEAFF. V and J are TRBV7-2 and TRBJ1-1; TRBD1 might be the D (5 bases). Germline V CDR1 and CDR2: SGHTA, FQGNSA. The CDR3 has 14 residues. V was cut by 5 bases and J by 2 bases, with 12 bases left in between.

Here the CDR3 DNA reads TGTGCCAGCAGCTTAGTGGGCGAGGGTCGGTCACCCCTCCACTTT. It codes for CASSLVGEGRSPLHF. This rearrangement joins TRBV7-2 to TRBJ1-6; D unclear. CDR3 length equals 15 residues. Trimming removed 1 base from V and 10 bases from J, with 14 bases in between. The V gene's germline CDR1 is SGHTA and CDR2 FQGNSA.

This clone was seen a handful of times. The rearrangement joins TRBV7-9 to TRBJ1-4, with TRBD1 matching 11 bases. The CDR3 runs 15 residues. CDR1 is SEHNR, CDR2 FQNEAQ, per germline (reference sequence). V was clipped by 5 bases and J by 8 bases; unmatched bases: 7. The CDR3 bases are TGTGCCAGCAGCGTTCCCGGGACAGGGGGAGAAAAACTGTTTTTT. It encodes CASSVPGTGGEKLFF.

The V and J genes are TRBV7-9 and TRBJ1-2; TRBD1 is a possible D gene (5 bases). V was shortened by 3 bases and J by 2 bases, with 7 bases between the two germline ends. This CDR3 comprises 13 residues. The germline gives CDR1 SEHNR, CDR2 FQNEAQ (reference sequence). The CDR3 here is CASSLGENYGYTF. The CDR3 DNA reads TGTGCCAGCAGCTTGGGGGAGAACTATGGCTACACCTTC.

This clone showed up just a few times. The chain is built from TRBV18 and TRBJ1-4; D might be TRBD1 (5 bases). The CDR3 extends over 19 amino acids. V was shortened by 1 base and J by 6 bases, with 24 bases between the two germline ends. Germline V gene lookup returns CDR1 KGHSH and CDR2 LQKENI. CDR3 sequence: CASSPLWQGHSTPYEKLFF. The CDR3 nucleotides read TGTGCCAGCTCACCACTATGGCAGGGCCATAGCACTCCCTATGAAAAACTGTTTTTT.

This sequence joins TRBV4-3 and TRBJ2-6; the D is unclear. The germline V gene encodes CDR1 LGHNA and CDR2 YSLEER. This CDR3 has 15 residues. V was trimmed by 0 bases and J by 1 base, leaving 4 bases between them. This CDR3 is CASSQDPSGANVLTF. The CDR3, as DNA: TGCGCCAGCAGCCAAGACCCTTCTGGGGCCAACGTCCTGACTTTC.

This chain uses TRBV2 with TRBJ1-4; the D gene is possibly TRBD1 (6 bases). This CDR3 region has 14 residues. V shed 6 bases and J shed 0 bases, with 8 bases lying between them. Per the germline V gene, CDR1 is SNHLY and CDR2 is FYNNEI. CDR3: CASRWTATNEKLFF. The CDR3 DNA reads TGTGCCAGCAGGTGGACAGCAACTAATGAAAAACTGTTTTTT.

The V gene is TRBV30, the J gene TRBJ1-4; D remains ambiguous. The CDR3 contains 15 residues. Germline CDR1 is GTSNPN and CDR2 is SVGIG (reference sequence). V lost 1 base to trimming and J lost 1 base, with 10 bases between them. CDR3 nucleotide sequence: TGTGCCTGGAGTGGTGAGGTAGTAACTAATGAAAAACTGTTTTTT. Protein product: CAWSGEVVTNEKLFF.

The chain uses TRBV5-1 and TRBJ2-1; D is perhaps TRBD1 or TRBD2 (5 bases each). The CDR3 extends over 15 amino acids. Trimming pared 4 bases from V and 0 bases from J, leaving 11 bases between. Germline assignment: CDR1 SGHRS and CDR2 YFSETQ. The DNA of the CDR3 is TGCGCCAGCAGCATGGGACCTAGCTCCTACAATGAGCAGTTCTTC. Amino acid sequence: CASSMGPSSYNEQFF.

V is TRBV11-2 and J is TRBJ1-4; 9 bases match TRBD1. This CDR3 spans 16 amino acids. The germline V gene encodes CDR1 SGHAT and CDR2 FQNNGV. Trimming took 5 bases from V and 8 from J; bases not matched to a gene: 12. DNA for the CDR3: TGTGCCAGCAGCCCTCGGACAGGGGCTCAGGAGGAAAAACTGTTTTTT. Amino acid sequence: CASSPRTGAQEEKLFF.

The rearrangement links TRBV11-2 to TRBJ1-2; possibly TRBD1 for D (6 bases). Trimming removed 3 bases at V and 4 bases at J, with 12 bases between. Germline CDR1 reads SGHAT; CDR2 reads FQNNGV. There are 14 residues in the CDR3. The CDR3 reads CASSLSWTAYGYTF. The CDR3 DNA sequence: TGTGCCAGCAGCTTGAGCTGGACAGCCTATGGCTACACCTTC.

The chain recombines TRBV6-2 or TRBV6-3 with TRBJ2-5; TRBD1 agrees at 7 bases. CDR3 length: 17 amino acids. In germline, CDR1 is MNHEY, CDR2 SVGEGT. V was pared by 0 bases and J by 2 bases, with 9 bases of the junction left unmatched. The CDR3 DNA sequence: TGTGCCAGCAGTTACTCTATTGGACAGGTCGATCAAGAGACCCAGTACTTC. It codes for CASSYSIGQVDQETQYF.

The CDR3 here is CASSSVLANQPQHF. The DNA of the CDR3 is TGTGCCAGCAGTTCCGTATTGGCCAATCAGCCCCAGCATTTT. The genes are TRBV27 and TRBJ1-5; D ambiguous. CDR3 length: 14 residues. Germline V gene data show CDR1 as MNHEY and CDR2 as SMNVEV (reference sequence). Trimming stripped 4 bases from V and 3 bases from J, with 10 bases between.